The clone carrying this T cell receptor (beta chain) was found a few times. Its matching antigen is unknown. This sample's TCRbeta library carried unique molecular identifier barcodes. One entry per CDR3 protein, called by TCRdb with MiXCR from the PCR reads. Of around 490,000 distinct CDR3 sequences listed, about an eighth are singletons. These data come from a study of T-cell reconstitution after alpha-beta-depleted transplantation in children. Study-level points and caveats: Most T-cell counts and diversity one year after the transplant came from T cells that were newly produced. Surviving recipient T cells and thymic progenitors produced the high day-60 TCRbeta diversity seen in some patients. Several hundred graft clones that had expanded were reportedly the source of alpha-beta T cells about two months after transplant.

The CDR3 loop spans 13 amino acids. Germline V CDR1 and CDR2: MDHEN, SYDVKM. The V gene lost 5 bases and the J gene lost 11 bases, with 18 bases spanning the gap. V usage is TRBV28 and J usage is TRBJ1-1; D not resolved. The sequence was obtained from a female patient between 2 and 15 years old who had a stem cell transplant for aplastic anemia, so the T cells may come from the graft donor. Sequenced here: PBMCs, mostly from graft donor cells, sampled 180 days after TCRalphabeta/CD19-depleted stem cell transplant. The CDR3 spells CASSAKPARKAFF. The CDR3, as DNA: TGTGCCAGCAGTGCCAAACCCGCCAGAAAGGCTTTCTTT. The variable domain in full, with the rest retrieved from reference TRBV28 and TRBJ1-1, is DVKVTQSSRYLVKRTGEKVFLECVQDMDHENMFWYRQDPGLGLRLIYFSYDVKMKEKGDIPEGYSVSREKKERFSLILESASTNQTSMYLCASSAKPARKAFFGQGTRLTVV.